The source of this TCR beta chain is a study of molecular identifiers for immune sequencing clone quantification. Per the germline V gene, CDR1 is SGDLS and CDR2 is YYNGEE. The CDR3 length is 15 residues. Trimming shortened V by 0 bases and J by 2 bases, and 10 bases separated the two germline ends. Many counts were recorded for this clonotype. Previously described methods and listed TCR primers produced bulk TCR libraries. MiXCR was run by TCRdb on the PCR reads, yielding one entry per CDR3 protein. The table has about 100,000 distinct CDR3 sequences, roughly 34% seen once. Input for naive CD8 libraries was roughly 19,000 to 1,000,000 sorted cells; the RNA fraction used was 10%, 30% or 50%. Naive CD8 T cells, phenotype CD8+CD4-CCR7+CD45RA+, were sorted.

The receptor was isolated from a human donor in good health. Some libraries in this study had Jurkat cell RNA spiked in. The sequenced sample consisted of naive CD8+ T cells from blood, with Jurkat cell RNA spiked in. Subset denoted: FACS-sorted CD8+CD4-CCR7+CD45RA+ naive T cells. V is TRBV9 and J is TRBJ2-3; D gene uncertain. The CDR3 is CASSVDGEYTDTQYF. CDR3 nucleotides: TGTGCCAGCAGCGTAGATGGGGAATACACAGATACGCAGTATTTT.